This TCR beta chain was documented in a study of Graves' ophthalmopathy and Graves' hyperthyroidism. Amplification of TCR beta CDR3 regions used RNA transcripts. A first-round RT-PCR used HTBI primers, followed by a second-round multiplex PCR. MiXCR was run by TCRdb on the multiplex PCR reads, yielding one entry per CDR3 protein. The data hold some 350,000 distinct CDR3 sequences, with approximately 18% observed a single time. General observations from the study: Using 13 signatures, a model distinguished ophthalmopathy from stable hyperthyroidism, reaching just under 90% sensitivity and approximately 82% specificity.

The V gene lost 0 bases and the J gene lost 4 bases, with 12 bases spanning the gap. The CDR3 spans 15 residues. Looked up from germline, CDR1 is SGHTA and CDR2 is FQGNSA. This clonotype was counted at least ten times. The antigen remains undetermined. The hyperthyroidism patients, aged 18 to 65, had been newly diagnosed, with under 2 months' duration. Ineligible for inclusion were patients with other autoimmune diseases, uncontrolled infections, pregnancy or lactation. The V gene is TRBV7-2, the J gene TRBJ1-2, with a possible D match to TRBD1 (5 bases). The sample was peripheral blood. This sequence originates from an adult woman with stable Graves' hyperthyroidism. The CDR3 loop reads CASSLASSGAYGYTF. The CDR3 DNA follows: TGTGCCAGCAGCTTAGCTTCATCCGGGGCCTATGGCTACACCTTC.